This T cell receptor beta chain was profiled in a study of CD8+ T cells in alopecia areata. Treatment described: oral pan-JAK inhibitor, 5-10 mg twice daily. V lost 3 bases and J 5 bases, leaving 4 bases between the germline ends. Germline V lookup: CDR1 MNHNY, CDR2 SVGAGI (reference sequence). This CDR3 has 11 residues. Isolated RNA was reverse transcribed into cDNA used as the sequencing template. Some clones are missing from TCRdb's copy, which holds only in-frame ones; the method was immunoSEQ multiplex PCR. Of over 100,000 clones in the sample, 50% to 75% were seen once. This chain links TRBV6-6 with TRBJ2-5; D is unclear. This receptor was taken from a human donor with alopecia areata. The material sequenced was CD8+ T cells sorted from blood, taken at week 24, from a patient treated with tofacitinib. The CDR3 bases are TGTGCCAGCAGTTATATTGAGACCCAGTACTTC. Translating it yields CASSYIETQYF.